This TCR beta chain was sequenced during a study of control samples from healthy donors and cancer patients. Data came from immunoSEQ multiplex PCR; TCRdb stores just in-frame clones and leaves some out. The sample gives 100,000 to 150,000 clones, about nine tenths of which show up once; about 2.5% is in the top ten. Sequenced input: blood. The clonotype originates from a man aged 35-49 years in good health.

The CDR3 DNA reads as TGTGCCAGCAGTTTAACAGCACTCTACGAGCAGTACTTC. This sequence encodes CASSLTALYEQYF. The rearrangement uses TRBV28 and TRBJ2-7, with unresolved D. Trimming shortened V by 2 bases and J by 3 bases, and 8 bases separated the two germline ends. In germline, CDR1 is MDHEN, CDR2 SYDVKM. CDR3 length equals 13 residues.